Sequencing of this TCR beta chain was carried out in a study of cytotoxic CD8 clonotypes in ibrutinib-treated CLL. Sequencing was performed with immunoSEQ multiplex PCR; in TCRdb, only in-frame clones are kept and a portion is missing. The sample has 250,000 to 350,000 clones, less than 85% seen once. Per germline, CDR1 MDHEN and CDR2 SYDVKM. Unmatched junction bases numbered 0, after V lost 5 bases and J lost 1 base. The CDR3 length is 14 residues. This receptor was taken from a human donor with chronic lymphocytic leukemia. The chain joins TRBV28 to TRBJ2-2, with 8 bases fitting TRBD1. The specimen was PBMCs, collected at disease progression, from a patient treated with ibrutinib. The CDR3 nucleotides are TGTGCCAGCAGTGGGACAGGGAACACCGGGGAGCTGTTTTTT. Encoded protein: CASSGTGNTGELFF.